The 20 T cell receptor beta chains below all came from one sample that was sequenced in a study of T cell repertoires in cytomegalovirus infection. TCRdb called the reads again in MiXCR, with one record for every CDR3 protein. The sample holds under 850,000 distinct CDR3 sequences, 30% to 35% seen once. These receptors' antigens are unknown. The material was cultured PBMCs, obtained from culture after CMV antigen stimulation. The receptors were gathered from a human donor in good health (CMV status not recorded). Some clones in this sample may be carry-over from other donors' samples.

The chain links TRBV7-2 to TRBJ2-1; D may be TRBD2 (5 bases). Germline CDR1 is SGHTA and CDR2 is FQGNSA. V was pared by 1 base and J by 7 bases, with 11 bases between. The CDR3 spans 14 residues. CDR3 sequence reads: CASSLVLASNEQFF. The CDR3 DNA follows: TGTGCCAGCAGCTTAGTCCTAGCTTCGAATGAGCAGTTCTTC.

This clonotype was picked up many times. The chain combines TRBV4-1 with TRBJ1-5, with D perhaps TRBD1 (5 bases). Trimming removed 1 base from V and 1 base from J, with 17 bases in between. The length of the CDR3 is 18 residues. Germline lookup yields CDR1 MGHRA and CDR2 YSYEKL. This CDR3 reads CASSQGPGRGASNQPQHF. As DNA, the CDR3 is TGCGCCAGCAGCCAAGGTCCGGGGAGGGGAGCCAGCAATCAGCCCCAGCATTTT.

The sample holds many counts of this clonotype. V gene TRBV7-2 combines with J gene TRBJ1-5; D is possibly TRBD1 (5 bases). CDR3 length: 15 amino acids. Germline loops: CDR1 SGHTA, CDR2 FQGNSA. Trimming removed 4 bases at V and 4 bases at J, with 14 bases between. The CDR3 sequence is CASSSSGALNQPQHF. The CDR3 bases are TGTGCCAGCAGCTCTTCCGGGGCCCTAAATCAGCCCCAGCATTTT.

The chain joins TRBV6-6 to TRBJ1-4; tentatively, D is TRBD1 (5 bases). Germline-derived CDR1 and CDR2 are MNHNY and SVGAGI (reference sequence). CDR3 size: 20 residues. The V gene lost 0 bases and the J gene lost 5 bases, with 25 bases spanning the gap. The CDR3 coding sequence is TGTGCCAGCAGTTACTCGAAGCCCCCCCCAAGGGGAAGGGAAAATGAAAAACTGTTTTTT. Protein: CASSYSKPPPRGRENEKLFF.

This clonotype was detected only a few times. The chain combines TRBV20-1 with TRBJ2-7, with D possibly TRBD2 on 5 matching bases. From germline, CDR1 is DFQATT and CDR2 SNEGSKA (reference sequence). The V end lost 0 bases, the J end lost 2 bases, and 11 bases lay between the germline ends. The CDR3 consists of 14 residues. In DNA, the CDR3 is TGCAGTGCTAGAGATCGTCACGGGACCTACGAGCAGTACTTC. Its protein product is CSARDRHGTYEQYF.

The genes are TRBV15 and TRBJ2-3; TRBD1 aligns across 7 bases. CDR3 length equals 16 residues. Germline V CDR1 and CDR2: LNHNV, YYDKDF (reference sequence). With 0 bases clipped from V and 5 bases from J, the junction kept 8 bases outside the gene matches. The DNA for the CDR3 is TGTGCCACCAGCAGAGATCCCGACAGGGCGAGAGATACGCAGTATTTT. It translates to CATSRDPDRARDTQYF.

The rearrangement uses TRBV7-9 and TRBJ2-3; a possible D gene is TRBD1 (6 bases). Germline assignment: CDR1 SEHNR and CDR2 FQNEAQ (reference sequence). The CDR3 contains 18 residues. The V end lost 1 base, the J end lost 0 bases, and 17 bases lay between the germline ends. The DNA for the CDR3 is TGTGCCAGCAGCTTAGAACCCTGGACAGACACTAGCACAGATACGCAGTATTTT. This translates into CASSLEPWTDTSTDTQYF.

The gene calls are TRBV7-2 and TRBJ2-7; 16 bases match TRBD2. The CDR3 is 18 residues long. Germline V CDR1 and CDR2: SGHTA, FQGNSA. The junction had 7 bases not matched to a gene; V was cut back by 5 bases and J by 0 bases. DNA for the CDR3: TGTGCCAGCAGCCGGGGACTAGCGGGGGGGTCTATCTCCTACGAGCAGTACTTC. Translating gives CASSRGLAGGSISYEQYF. Full variable domain (remainder filled in from reference TRBV7-2 and TRBJ2-7): GAGVSQSPSNKVTEKGKDVELRCDPISGHTALYWYRQSLGQGLEFLIYFQGNSAPDKSGLPSDRFSAERTGGSVSTLTIQRTQQEDSAVYLCASSRGLAGGSISYEQYFGPGTRLTVT.

The V gene is TRBV6-2 or TRBV6-3, the J gene TRBJ2-7, with 8 bases fitting TRBD2. There are 14 residues in the CDR3. The V segment lost 3 bases and the J segment 2 bases; nucleotides outside the gene matches: 3. The germline V gene has CDR1 MNHEY and CDR2 SVGEGT. The CDR3, as DNA: TGTGCCAGCAGTTATGCGGGAGGCCCCTACGAGCAGTACTTC. Protein sequence: CASSYAGGPYEQYF.

This sequence joins TRBV12-3 or TRBV12-4 and TRBJ1-2, with unresolved D. This CDR3 comprises 12 residues. Trimming removed 3 bases at V and 8 bases at J, with 10 bases between. In nucleotides, the CDR3 is TGTGCCAGCAGTTTGGGTTGGAGCGGCTACACCTTC. Residues: CASSLGWSGYTF.

V gene TRBV20-1 combines with J gene TRBJ2-1; 12 bases match TRBD2. This CDR3 is built from 15 residues. Germline CDR1 reads DFQATT; CDR2 reads SNEGSKA (reference sequence). V lost 5 bases to trimming and J lost 3 bases; unmatched junction nucleotides: 5. The CDR3 DNA reads as TGCAGTGCTCCTCCTAGCGGGAGGGTCTACAATGAGCAGTTCTTC. Encoded protein: CSAPPSGRVYNEQFF.

At least ten counts were recorded for this clonotype. The chain links TRBV7-2 to TRBJ2-7, with D possibly matching TRBD2 (5 bases). Deletions cut 0 bases from V and 4 bases from J, with 16 bases between. The CDR3 consists of 16 residues. Germline V CDR1 and CDR2: SGHTA, FQGNSA. The CDR3 bases are TGTGCCAGCAGCTTAGCAGTAGCGTCCGGTGCTTACGAGCAGTACTTC. Translating gives CASSLAVASGAYEQYF. The full variable domain, its missing parts supplied by reference TRBV7-2 and TRBJ2-7, is GAGVSQSPSNKVTEKGKDVELRCDPISGHTALYWYRQSLGQGLEFLIYFQGNSAPDKSGLPSDRFSAERTGGSVSTLTIQRTQQEDSAVYLCASSLAVASGAYEQYFGPGTRLTVT.

The table lists this clonotype with many counts. The V and J genes are TRBV7-2 and TRBJ1-2; TRBD1 is a possible D gene (5 bases). The CDR3 runs to 16 residues. CDR1 and CDR2 from the germline V gene are SGHTA and FQGNSA. Trimming stripped 5 bases from V and 4 bases from J, with 20 bases between. CDR3 in DNA: TGTGCCAGCAGCCCCAATCTCAGGGCCTTTTTCTATGGCTACACCTTC. Its protein is CASSPNLRAFFYGYTF. Drawing the rest from reference TRBV7-2 and TRBJ1-2, the complete variable domain is GAGVSQSPSNKVTEKGKDVELRCDPISGHTALYWYRQSLGQGLEFLIYFQGNSAPDKSGLPSDRFSAERTGGSVSTLTIQRTQQEDSAVYLCASSPNLRAFFYGYTFGSGTRLTVV.

The J gene is TRBJ1-5, the V gene TRBV7-8; tentatively, D is TRBD1 (5 bases). Germline V CDR1 and CDR2: SGHVS, FQNEAQ. V was pared by 4 bases and J by 0 bases, with 13 bases between. The CDR3 has 16 amino acids. The CDR3 here is CASSSYPGGSNQPQHF. The CDR3 nucleotides are TGTGCCAGCAGCTCCTACCCGGGGGGTAGCAATCAGCCCCAGCATTTT.

The chain joins TRBV20-1 to TRBJ2-5; TRBD2 might be the D (5 bases). V gave up 5 bases and J gave up 4 bases, with 20 bases separating them. Germline assignment: CDR1 DFQATT and CDR2 SNEGSKA (reference sequence). CDR3 length: 15 residues. In DNA form, the CDR3 reads TGCAGTGCTGACGCACCGGGGTACACCACAGAGACCCAGTACTTC. It codes for CSADAPGYTTETQYF.

Written as DNA, the CDR3 is TGTGCCAGCAGTTTGGGACAGGGAAGTATCACCGGGGAGCTGTTTTTT. Its protein is CASSLGQGSITGELFF. The chain joins TRBV28 to TRBJ2-2; the match to TRBD1 covers 9 bases. The junction had 6 bases not matched to a gene; V was cut back by 3 bases and J by 4 bases. The CDR3 length is 16 residues. Germline loops: CDR1 MDHEN, CDR2 SYDVKM.

A few counts support this clonotype. This chain links TRBV5-6 with TRBJ2-5; TRBD2 agrees at 14 bases. This CDR3 comprises 16 residues. The germline V gene has CDR1 SGHDT and CDR2 YYEEEE. J gave up 5 bases and V 0 bases, and 3 bases lay outside the gene matches. CDR3 region: CASSLGLAGGPETQYF. Written as DNA, the CDR3 is TGTGCCAGCAGCTTGGGACTAGCGGGGGGGCCGGAGACCCAGTACTTC.

The chain couples TRBV2 to TRBJ2-5, with 8 bases identical to TRBD2. This CDR3 spans 16 amino acids. Looked up from germline, CDR1 is SNHLY and CDR2 is FYNNEI. With 4 bases clipped from V and 4 bases from J, the junction kept 11 bases outside the gene matches. CDR3 protein: CASSAISGGFGETQYF. CDR3 nucleotide sequence: TGTGCCAGCAGTGCCATCAGCGGGGGTTTCGGAGAGACCCAGTACTTC.

The rearrangement joins TRBV2 to TRBJ2-7; TRBD1 matches at 7 bases. The V gene's germline CDR1 is SNHLY and CDR2 FYNNEI. The CDR3 sequence is 14 residues long. The V gene end was trimmed by 10 bases and the J gene end by 4 bases; junction bases not matched to a gene: 13. The CDR3 bases are TGTGCCACCTCTAGGGCAGGGGGTAGGTACGAGCAGTACTTC. Its translation is CATSRAGGRYEQYF.

There are a few counts of this clonotype. This chain connects TRBV2 to TRBJ2-1; D possibly uses TRBD1 or TRBD2 (5 bases each). CDR3 length: 16 residues. Germline loops: CDR1 SNHLY, CDR2 FYNNEI. V gave up 6 bases and J gave up 2 bases, with 17 bases separating them. For the CDR3, the DNA is TGTGCCAGCAGACCCGGGACCCCTGGGACCTACAATGAGCAGTTCTTC. Translating it yields CASRPGTPGTYNEQFF.